In this sample, the clone carrying this T cell receptor (beta chain) turned up many times. The entry originates in a study of T-cell reconstitution after alpha-beta-depleted transplantation in children. Preparing the TCRbeta library involved the use of unique molecular identifiers. TCRdb redid the calling of the PCR reads with MiXCR, one entry per CDR3 protein. The sample has roughly 240,000 distinct CDR3 sequences, 8.2% seen once. The sequences come from PBMCs, mostly from graft donor cells, collected 180 days after TCRalphabeta/CD19-depleted stem cell transplant. The TCR comes from a male patient under 18 who had a stem cell transplant for acute lymphoblastic leukemia, so the T cells may come from the graft donor.

DNA of the CDR3: TGTGCCAGCAGCCCTCAGGGACCCCTTTACAATGAGCAGTTCTTC. The encoded protein is CASSPQGPLYNEQFF. This sequence joins TRBV13 and TRBJ2-1; the D gene could be TRBD1 or TRBD2 (5 bases each). The CDR3 length is 15 residues. Germline V gene sequence: CDR1 PRHDT, CDR2 FYEKMQ (reference sequence). The V and J ends lost 5 bases and 4 bases respectively, with 15 bases between them.